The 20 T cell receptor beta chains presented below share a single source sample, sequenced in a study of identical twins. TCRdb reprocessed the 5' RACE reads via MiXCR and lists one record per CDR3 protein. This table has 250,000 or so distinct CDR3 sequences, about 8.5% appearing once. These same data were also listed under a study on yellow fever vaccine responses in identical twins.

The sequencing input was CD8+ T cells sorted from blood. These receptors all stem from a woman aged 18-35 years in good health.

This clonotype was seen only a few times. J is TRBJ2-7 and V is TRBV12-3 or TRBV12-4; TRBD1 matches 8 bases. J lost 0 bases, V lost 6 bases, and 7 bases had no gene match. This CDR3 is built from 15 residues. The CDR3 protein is CASREGQENSYEQYF. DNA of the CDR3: TGTGCCAGCAGGGAGGGACAGGAGAACTCCTACGAGCAGTACTTC.

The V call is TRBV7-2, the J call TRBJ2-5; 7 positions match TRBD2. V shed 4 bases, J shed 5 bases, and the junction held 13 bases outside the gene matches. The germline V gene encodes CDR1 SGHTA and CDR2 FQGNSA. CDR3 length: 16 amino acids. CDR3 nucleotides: TGTGCCAGCAGCTCCCATCCAGAGCCTAGCGGCGAGACCCAGTACTTC. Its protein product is CASSSHPEPSGETQYF.

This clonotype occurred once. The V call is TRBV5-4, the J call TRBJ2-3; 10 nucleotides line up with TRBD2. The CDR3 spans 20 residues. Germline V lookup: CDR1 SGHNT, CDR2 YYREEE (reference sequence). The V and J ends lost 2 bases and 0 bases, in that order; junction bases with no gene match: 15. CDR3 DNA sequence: TGTGCCAGCAGCTTCTTAGCGGGGGGTACTATAAGCCGTAGCACAGATACGCAGTATTTT. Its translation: CASSFLAGGTISRSTDTQYF.

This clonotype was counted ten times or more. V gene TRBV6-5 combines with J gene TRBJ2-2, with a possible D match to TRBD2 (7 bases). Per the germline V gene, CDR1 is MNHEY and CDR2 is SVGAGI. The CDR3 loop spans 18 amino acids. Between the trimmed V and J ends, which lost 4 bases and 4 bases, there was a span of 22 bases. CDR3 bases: TGTGCCAGCAGTTCCCCGGGGGGCTCGGCAGTGGGCACCGGGGAGCTGTTTTTT. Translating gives CASSSPGGSAVGTGELFF.

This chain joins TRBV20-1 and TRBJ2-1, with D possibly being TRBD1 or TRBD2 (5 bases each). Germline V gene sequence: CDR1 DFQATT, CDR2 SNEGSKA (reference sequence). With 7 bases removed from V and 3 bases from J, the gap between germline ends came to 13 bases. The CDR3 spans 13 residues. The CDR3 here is CSGSGLNYNEQFF. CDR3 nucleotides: TGCAGTGGTTCGGGGCTTAACTACAATGAGCAGTTCTTC.

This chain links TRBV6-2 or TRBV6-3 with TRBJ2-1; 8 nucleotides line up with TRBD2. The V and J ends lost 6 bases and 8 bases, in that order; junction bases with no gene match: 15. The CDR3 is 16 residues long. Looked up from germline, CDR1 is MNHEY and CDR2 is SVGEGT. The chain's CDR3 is CASSPAGAVHVDEQFF. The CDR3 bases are TGTGCCAGCAGCCCAGCGGGGGCGGTTCACGTCGATGAGCAGTTCTTC.

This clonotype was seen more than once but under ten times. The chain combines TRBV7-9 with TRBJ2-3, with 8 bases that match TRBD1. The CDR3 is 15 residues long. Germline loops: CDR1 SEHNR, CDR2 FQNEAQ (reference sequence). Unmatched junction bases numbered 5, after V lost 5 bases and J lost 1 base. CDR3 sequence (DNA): TGTGCCAGCAGCCGAGGACAGGGTGGCACAGATACGCAGTATTTT. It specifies CASSRGQGGTDTQYF.

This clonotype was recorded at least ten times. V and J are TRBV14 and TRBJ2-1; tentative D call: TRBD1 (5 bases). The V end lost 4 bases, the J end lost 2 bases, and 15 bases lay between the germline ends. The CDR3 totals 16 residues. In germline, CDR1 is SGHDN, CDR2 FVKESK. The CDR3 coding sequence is TGTGCCAGCAGCCCCCTGTTTGGGGCGGCCTACAATGAGCAGTTCTTC. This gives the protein CASSPLFGAAYNEQFF.

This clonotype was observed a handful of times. The CDR3 region has the DNA TGCGCCAGCAGCCAGACACTAGCGATGGGTTACGGGGAGCTGTTTTTT. Its translation: CASSQTLAMGYGELFF. This sequence joins TRBV4-3 and TRBJ2-2; 7 nucleotides align to TRBD2. CDR3 length: 16 residues. J lost 7 bases, V lost 3 bases, and 11 bases had no gene match. From germline, CDR1 is LGHNA and CDR2 YSLEER.

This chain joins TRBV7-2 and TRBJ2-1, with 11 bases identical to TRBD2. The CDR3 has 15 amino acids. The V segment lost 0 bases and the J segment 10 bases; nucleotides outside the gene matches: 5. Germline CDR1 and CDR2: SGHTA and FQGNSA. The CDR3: CASSLALLAGDEQFF. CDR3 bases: TGTGCCAGCAGCTTAGCGCTACTAGCGGGAGACGAGCAGTTCTTC.

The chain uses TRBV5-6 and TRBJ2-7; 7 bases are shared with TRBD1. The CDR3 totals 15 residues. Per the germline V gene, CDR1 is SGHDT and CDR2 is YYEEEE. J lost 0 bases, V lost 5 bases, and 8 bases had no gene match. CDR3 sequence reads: CASSEWGQNSYEQYF. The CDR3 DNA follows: TGTGCCAGCAGTGAGTGGGGACAGAACTCCTACGAGCAGTACTTC.

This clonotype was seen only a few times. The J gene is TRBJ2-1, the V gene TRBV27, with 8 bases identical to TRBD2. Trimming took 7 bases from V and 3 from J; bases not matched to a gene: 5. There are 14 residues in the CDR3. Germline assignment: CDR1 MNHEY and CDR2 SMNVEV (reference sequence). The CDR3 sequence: CASTLSGIYNEQFF. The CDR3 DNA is TGTGCCAGCACCCTTAGCGGGATCTACAATGAGCAGTTCTTC.

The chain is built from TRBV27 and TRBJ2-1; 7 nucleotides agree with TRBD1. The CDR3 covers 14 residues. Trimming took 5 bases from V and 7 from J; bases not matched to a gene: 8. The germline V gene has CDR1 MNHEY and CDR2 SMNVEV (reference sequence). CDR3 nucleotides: TGTGCCAGCAGTCAATTCATACAGGGGAATGAGCAGTTCTTC. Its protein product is CASSQFIQGNEQFF.

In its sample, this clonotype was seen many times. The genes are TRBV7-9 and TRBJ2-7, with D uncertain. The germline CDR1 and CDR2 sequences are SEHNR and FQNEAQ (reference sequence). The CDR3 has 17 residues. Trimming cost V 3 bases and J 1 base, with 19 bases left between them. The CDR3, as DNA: TGTGCCAGCAGCTTCGTTGCGAACAGTTTCGGATCCTACGAGCAGTACTTC. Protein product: CASSFVANSFGSYEQYF.

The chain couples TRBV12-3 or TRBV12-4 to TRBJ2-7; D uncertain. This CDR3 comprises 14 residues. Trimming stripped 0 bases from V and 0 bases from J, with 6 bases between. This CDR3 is CASSLAILSYEQYF. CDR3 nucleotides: TGTGCCAGCAGTTTAGCGATTCTCTCCTACGAGCAGTACTTC.

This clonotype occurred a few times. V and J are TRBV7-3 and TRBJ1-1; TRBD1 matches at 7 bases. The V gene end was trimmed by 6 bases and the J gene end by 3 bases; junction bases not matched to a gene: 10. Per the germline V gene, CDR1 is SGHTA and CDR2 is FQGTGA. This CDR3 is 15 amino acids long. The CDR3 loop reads CASSSNQGVDTEAFF. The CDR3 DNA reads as TGTGCCAGCAGTTCTAATCAGGGGGTTGACACTGAAGCTTTCTTT.

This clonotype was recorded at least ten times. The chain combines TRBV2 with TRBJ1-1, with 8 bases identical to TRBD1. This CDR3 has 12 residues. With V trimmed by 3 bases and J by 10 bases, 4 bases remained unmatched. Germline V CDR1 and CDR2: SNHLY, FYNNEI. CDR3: CASSDWGTGAFF. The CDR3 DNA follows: TGTGCCAGCAGTGATTGGGGGACAGGAGCTTTCTTT. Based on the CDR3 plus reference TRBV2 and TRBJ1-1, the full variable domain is EPEVTQTPSHQVTQMGQEVILRCVPISNHLYFYWYRQILGQKVEFLVSFYNNEISEKSEIFDDQFSVERPDGSNFTLKIRSTKLEDSAMYFCASSDWGTGAFFGQGTRLTVV.

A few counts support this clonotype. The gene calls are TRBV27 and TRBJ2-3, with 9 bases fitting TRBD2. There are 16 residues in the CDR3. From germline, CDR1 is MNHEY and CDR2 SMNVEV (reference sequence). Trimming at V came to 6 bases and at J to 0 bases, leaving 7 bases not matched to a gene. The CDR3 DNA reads TGTGCCAGCAGCCTAGCGGGAACCTCTAGCACAGATACGCAGTATTTT. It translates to CASSLAGTSSTDTQYF.

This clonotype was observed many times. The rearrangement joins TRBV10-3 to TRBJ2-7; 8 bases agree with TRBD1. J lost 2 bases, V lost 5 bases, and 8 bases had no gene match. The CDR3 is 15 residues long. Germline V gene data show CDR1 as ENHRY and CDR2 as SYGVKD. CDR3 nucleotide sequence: TGTGCCATCAGTCAGACGGACAGGGCTACCTACGAGCAGTACTTC. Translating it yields CAISQTDRATYEQYF.

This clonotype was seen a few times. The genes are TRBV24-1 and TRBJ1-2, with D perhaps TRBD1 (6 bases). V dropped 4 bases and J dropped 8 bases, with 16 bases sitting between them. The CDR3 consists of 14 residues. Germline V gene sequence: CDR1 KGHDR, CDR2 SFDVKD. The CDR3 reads CATSELDSSRGYTF. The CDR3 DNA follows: TGTGCCACCAGTGAACTGGACAGCAGTAGAGGCTACACCTTC.